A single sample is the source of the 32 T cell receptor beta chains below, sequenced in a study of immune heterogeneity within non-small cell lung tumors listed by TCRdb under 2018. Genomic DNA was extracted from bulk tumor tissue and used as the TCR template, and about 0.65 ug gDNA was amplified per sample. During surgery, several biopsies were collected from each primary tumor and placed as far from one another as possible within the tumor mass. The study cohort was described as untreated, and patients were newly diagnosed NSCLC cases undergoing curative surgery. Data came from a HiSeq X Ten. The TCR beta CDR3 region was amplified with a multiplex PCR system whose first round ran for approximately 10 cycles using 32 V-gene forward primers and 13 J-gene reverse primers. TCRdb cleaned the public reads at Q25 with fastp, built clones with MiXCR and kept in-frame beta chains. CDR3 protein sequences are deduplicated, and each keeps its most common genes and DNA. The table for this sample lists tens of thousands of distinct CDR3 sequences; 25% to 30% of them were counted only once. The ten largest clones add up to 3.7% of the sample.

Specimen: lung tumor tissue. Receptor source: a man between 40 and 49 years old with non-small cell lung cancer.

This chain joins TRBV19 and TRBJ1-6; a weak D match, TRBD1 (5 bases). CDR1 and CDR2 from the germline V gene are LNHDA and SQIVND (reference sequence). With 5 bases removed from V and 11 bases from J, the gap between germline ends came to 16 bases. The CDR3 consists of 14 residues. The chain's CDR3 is CASSGGDFWAPLHF. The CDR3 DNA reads TGTGCCAGTAGTGGGGGGGACTTTTGGGCACCCCTCCACTTT.

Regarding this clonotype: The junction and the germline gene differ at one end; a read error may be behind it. The CDR3, as DNA: TGTGCCAGCAGCACCACAGGGGGCTTGACTCAGCACCAGCATTTT. It is translated as CASSTTGGLTQHQHF. The chain has TRBV5-5 and TRBJ1-5; TRBD1 aligns across 9 bases. Germline V gene data show CDR1 as SGHKS and CDR2 as YYEKEE (reference sequence). CDR3 length: 15 residues.

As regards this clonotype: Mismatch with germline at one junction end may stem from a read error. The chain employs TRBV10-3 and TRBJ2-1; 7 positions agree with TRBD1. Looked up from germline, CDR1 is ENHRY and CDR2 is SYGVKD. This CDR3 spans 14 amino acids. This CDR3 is CASAAGGSYNEEFF. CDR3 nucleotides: TGTGCCAGTGCTGCAGGGGGATCCTACAATGAGGAGTTCTTC.

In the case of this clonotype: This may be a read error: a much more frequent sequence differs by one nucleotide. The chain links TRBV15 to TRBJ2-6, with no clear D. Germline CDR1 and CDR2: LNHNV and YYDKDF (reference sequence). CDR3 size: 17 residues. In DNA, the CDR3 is TGTGACACCAGCAGGAACGGGTTGAGCTCTGGGGCCAACGTCCTGACTTTC. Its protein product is CDTSRNGLSSGANVLTF.

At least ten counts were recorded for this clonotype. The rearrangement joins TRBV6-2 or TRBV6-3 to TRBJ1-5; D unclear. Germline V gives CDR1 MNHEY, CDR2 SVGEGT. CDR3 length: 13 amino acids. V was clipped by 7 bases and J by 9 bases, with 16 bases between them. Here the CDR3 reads CASNLRREGPQHF. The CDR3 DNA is TGTGCCAGCAACCTTAGAAGGGAAGGGCCCCAGCATTTT.

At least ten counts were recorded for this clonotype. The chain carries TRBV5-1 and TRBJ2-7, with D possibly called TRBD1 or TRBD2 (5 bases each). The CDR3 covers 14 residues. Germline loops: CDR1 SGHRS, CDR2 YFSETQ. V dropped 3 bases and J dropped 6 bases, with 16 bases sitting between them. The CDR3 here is CASSSGTYQSEQYF. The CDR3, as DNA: TGCGCCAGCAGCTCGGGGACCTACCAGAGCGAGCAGTACTTC.

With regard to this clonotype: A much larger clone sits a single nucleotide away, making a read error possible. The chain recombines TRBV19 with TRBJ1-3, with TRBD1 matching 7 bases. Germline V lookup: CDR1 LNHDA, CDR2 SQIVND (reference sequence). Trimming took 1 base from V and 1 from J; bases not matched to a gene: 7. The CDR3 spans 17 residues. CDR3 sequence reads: CASSIGRAGGSGNTIYF. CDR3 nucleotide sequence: TGTGCCAGTAGTATAGGGCGGGCAGGGGGATCTGGAAACACCATATATTTT.

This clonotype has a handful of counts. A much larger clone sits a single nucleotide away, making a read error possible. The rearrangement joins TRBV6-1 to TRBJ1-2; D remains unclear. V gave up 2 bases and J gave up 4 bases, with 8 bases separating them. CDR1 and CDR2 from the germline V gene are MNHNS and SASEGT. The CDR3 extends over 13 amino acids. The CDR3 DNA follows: TGTGCCAGCAGTGAACACCTAGTCTATGGCTACACCTTC. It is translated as CASSEHLVYGYTF.

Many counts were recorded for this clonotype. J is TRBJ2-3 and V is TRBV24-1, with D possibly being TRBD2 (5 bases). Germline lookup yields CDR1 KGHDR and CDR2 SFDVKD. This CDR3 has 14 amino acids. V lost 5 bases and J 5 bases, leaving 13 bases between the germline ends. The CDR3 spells CATSGRTGLDTQYF. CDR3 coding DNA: TGTGCCACCAGTGGAAGGACGGGATTAGATACGCAGTATTTT.

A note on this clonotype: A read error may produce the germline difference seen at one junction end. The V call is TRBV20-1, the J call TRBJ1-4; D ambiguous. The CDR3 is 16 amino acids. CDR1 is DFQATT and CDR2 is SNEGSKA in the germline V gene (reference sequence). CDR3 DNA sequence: TGCAGTGCTCGTGGTCGCTTTGCGGGGATTAATAAAAAACTGTTTTTT. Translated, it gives CSARGRFAGINKKLFF.

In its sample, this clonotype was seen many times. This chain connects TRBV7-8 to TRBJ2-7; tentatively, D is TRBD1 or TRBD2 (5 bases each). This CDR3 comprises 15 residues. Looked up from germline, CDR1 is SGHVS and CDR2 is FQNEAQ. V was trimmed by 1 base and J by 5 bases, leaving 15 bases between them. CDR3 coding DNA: TGTGCCAGCAGCTTAGTGAGAGGGACGGGCCACGAGCAGTACTTC. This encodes CASSLVRGTGHEQYF.

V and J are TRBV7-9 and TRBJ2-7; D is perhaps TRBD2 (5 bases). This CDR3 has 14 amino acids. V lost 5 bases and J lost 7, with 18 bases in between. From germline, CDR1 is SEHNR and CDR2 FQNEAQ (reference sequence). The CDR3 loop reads CASSRSRGSREQYF. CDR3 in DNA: TGTGCCAGCAGCCGATCTAGAGGGAGTAGAGAGCAGTACTTC.

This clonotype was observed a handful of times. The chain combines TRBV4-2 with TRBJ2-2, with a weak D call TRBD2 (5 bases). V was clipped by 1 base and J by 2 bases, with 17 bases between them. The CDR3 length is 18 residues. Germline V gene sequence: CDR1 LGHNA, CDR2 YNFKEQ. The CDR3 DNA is TGTGCCAGCAGCCAAGGGTCATTAGCGTCGCTTAACACCGGGGAGCTGTTTTTT. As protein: CASSQGSLASLNTGELFF.

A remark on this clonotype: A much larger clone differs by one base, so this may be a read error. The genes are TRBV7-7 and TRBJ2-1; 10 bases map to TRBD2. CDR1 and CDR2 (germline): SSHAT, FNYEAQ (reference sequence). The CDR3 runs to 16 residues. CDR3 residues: CASSLASSGRDNGQFF. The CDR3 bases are TGTGCTAGCAGCTTAGCGTCTAGCGGGAGAGACAATGGGCAGTTCTTC.

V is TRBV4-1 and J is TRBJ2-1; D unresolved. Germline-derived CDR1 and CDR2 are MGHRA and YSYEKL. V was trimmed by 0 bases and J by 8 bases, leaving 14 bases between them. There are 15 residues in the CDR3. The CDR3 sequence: CASSQETLSGDEQFF. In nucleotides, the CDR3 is TGCGCCAGCAGCCAAGAGACGCTATCGGGCGATGAGCAGTTCTTC.

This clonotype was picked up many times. This CDR3 is CASSLQTRRGTEAFF. As DNA, the CDR3 is TGTGCCAGTAGTCTACAGACCCGGAGGGGCACTGAAGCTTTCTTT. The rearrangement joins TRBV19 to TRBJ1-1, with D possibly TRBD1 on 5 matching bases. The CDR3 consists of 15 residues. Germline V gene lookup returns CDR1 LNHDA and CDR2 SQIVND (reference sequence). The V gene lost 5 bases and the J gene lost 4 bases, with 17 bases spanning the gap.

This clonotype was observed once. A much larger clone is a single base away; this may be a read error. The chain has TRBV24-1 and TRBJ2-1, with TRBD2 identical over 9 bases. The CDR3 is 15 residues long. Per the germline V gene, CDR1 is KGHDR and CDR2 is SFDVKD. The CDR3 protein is CATSGPIAGDNEHFF. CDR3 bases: TGTGCCACCAGTGGCCCAATAGCGGGGGACAATGAGCATTTCTTC.

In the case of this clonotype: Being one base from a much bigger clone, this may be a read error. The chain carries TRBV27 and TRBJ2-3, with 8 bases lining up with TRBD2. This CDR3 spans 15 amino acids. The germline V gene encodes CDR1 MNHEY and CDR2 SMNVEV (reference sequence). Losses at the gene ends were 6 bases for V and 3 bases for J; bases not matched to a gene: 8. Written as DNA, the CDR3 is TGTGCCAGCAGACCACGAAGCGGGAGAACAGATACGCAGTATTTT. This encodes CASRPRSGRTDTQYF.

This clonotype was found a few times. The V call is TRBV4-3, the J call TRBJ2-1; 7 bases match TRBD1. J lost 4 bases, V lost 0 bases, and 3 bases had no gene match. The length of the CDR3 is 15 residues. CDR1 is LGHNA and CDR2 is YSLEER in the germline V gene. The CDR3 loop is CASSQEGTAYNEQFF. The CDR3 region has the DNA TGCGCCAGCAGCCAAGAAGGGACAGCATACAATGAGCAGTTCTTC.

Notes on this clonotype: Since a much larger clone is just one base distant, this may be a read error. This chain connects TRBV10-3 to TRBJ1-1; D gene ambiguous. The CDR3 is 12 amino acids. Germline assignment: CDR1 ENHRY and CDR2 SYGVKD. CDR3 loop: CAISGRTGEALF. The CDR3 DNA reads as TGTGCCATCAGCGGCCGGACGGGTGAAGCTTTATTT.

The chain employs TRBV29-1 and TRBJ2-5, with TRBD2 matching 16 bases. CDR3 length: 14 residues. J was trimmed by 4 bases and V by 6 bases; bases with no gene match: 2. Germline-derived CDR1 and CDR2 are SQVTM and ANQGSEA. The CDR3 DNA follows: TGCAGCGTGGGGACTAGCGGGAGGGTAGAGACCCAGTACTTC. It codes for CSVGTSGRVETQYF.

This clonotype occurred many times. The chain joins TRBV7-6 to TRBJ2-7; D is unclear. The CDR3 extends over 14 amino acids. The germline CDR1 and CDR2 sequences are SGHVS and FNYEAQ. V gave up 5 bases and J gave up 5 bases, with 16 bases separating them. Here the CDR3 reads CASSPFAGANEQYF. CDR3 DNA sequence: TGTGCCAGCAGCCCCTTCGCAGGAGCTAACGAGCAGTACTTC.

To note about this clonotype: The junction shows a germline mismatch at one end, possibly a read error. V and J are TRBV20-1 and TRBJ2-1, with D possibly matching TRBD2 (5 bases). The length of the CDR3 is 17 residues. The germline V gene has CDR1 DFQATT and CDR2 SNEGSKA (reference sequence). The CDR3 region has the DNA TGCAGTGCTAGAGATCACCCCCGGGGAATTAGTTACAATGAGAAGTTCTTC. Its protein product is CSARDHPRGISYNEKFF.

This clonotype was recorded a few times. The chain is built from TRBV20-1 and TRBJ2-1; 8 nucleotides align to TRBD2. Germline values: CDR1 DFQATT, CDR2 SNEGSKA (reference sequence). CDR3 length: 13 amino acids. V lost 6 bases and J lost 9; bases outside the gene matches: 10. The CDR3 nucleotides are TGCAGTGCGGAGGGGACTAGTAGAGGTGAGCAGTTCTTC. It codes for CSAEGTSRGEQFF.

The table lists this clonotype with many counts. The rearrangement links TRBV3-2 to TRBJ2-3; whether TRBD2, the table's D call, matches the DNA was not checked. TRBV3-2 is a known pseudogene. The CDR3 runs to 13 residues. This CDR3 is CASSQKTSLAQYF. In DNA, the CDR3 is TGTGCCAGCAGCCAAAAAACTAGCCTGGCGCAGTATTTT.

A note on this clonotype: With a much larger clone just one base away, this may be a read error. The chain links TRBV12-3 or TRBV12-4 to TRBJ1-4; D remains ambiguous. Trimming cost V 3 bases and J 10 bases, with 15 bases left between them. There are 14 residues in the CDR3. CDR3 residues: CASSFGGNGVKLFF. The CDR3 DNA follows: TGTGCCAGCAGTTTCGGAGGGAACGGTGTAAAACTGTTTTTT.

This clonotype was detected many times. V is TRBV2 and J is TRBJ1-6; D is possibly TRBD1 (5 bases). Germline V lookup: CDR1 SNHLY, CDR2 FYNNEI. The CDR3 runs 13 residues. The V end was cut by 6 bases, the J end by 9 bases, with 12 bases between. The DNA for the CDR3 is TGTGCCAGCAGGGAGGGGACGCCTTCACCCCTCCACTTT. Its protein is CASREGTPSPLHF. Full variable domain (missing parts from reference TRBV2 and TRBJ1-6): EPEVTQTPSHQVTQMGQEVILRCVPISNHLYFYWYRQILGQKVEFLVSFYNNEISEKSEIFDDQFSVERPDGSNFTLKIRSTKLEDSAMYFCASREGTPSPLHFGNGTRLTVT.

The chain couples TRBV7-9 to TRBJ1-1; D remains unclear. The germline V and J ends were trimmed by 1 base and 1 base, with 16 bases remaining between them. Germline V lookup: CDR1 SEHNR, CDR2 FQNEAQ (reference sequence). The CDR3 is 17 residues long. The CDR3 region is CASSLGVGGIRNTEAFF. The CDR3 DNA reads TGTGCCAGCAGCTTAGGGGTCGGTGGTATACGGAACACTGAAGCTTTCTTT.

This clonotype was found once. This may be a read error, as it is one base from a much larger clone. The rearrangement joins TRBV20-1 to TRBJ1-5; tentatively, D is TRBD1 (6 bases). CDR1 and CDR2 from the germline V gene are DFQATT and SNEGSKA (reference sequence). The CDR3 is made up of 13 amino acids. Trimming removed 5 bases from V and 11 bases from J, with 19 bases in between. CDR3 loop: CSAFTGPRSSQHF. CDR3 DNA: TGCAGTGCTTTTACAGGGCCTAGGTCGTCCCAGCATTTT.

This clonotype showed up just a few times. The CDR3 nucleotides read TGTGCCACCAGTGACCCACTGAACACTGAAGCTTTCTTT. It yields the protein CATSDPLNTEAFF. The chain carries TRBV24-1 and TRBJ1-1; D is unresolved. V was shortened by 4 bases and J by 0 bases, with 5 bases between the two germline ends. This CDR3 is built from 13 residues. The germline gives CDR1 KGHDR, CDR2 SFDVKD.

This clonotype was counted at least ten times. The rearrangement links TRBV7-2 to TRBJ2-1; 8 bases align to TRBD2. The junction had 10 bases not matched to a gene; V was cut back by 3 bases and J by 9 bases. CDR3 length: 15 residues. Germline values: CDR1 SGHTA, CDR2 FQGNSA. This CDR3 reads CASSLGTGGPGEQFF. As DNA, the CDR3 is TGTGCCAGCAGCTTGGGCACGGGAGGGCCCGGTGAGCAGTTCTTC.

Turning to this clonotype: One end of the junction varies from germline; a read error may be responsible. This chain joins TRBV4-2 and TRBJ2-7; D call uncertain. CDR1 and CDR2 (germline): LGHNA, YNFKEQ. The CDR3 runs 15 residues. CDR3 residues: CACSQEPGVSYEQYF. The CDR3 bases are TGTGCCTGCAGCCAAGAGCCCGGAGTATCCTACGAGCAGTACTTC.